This TCR beta chain came from a study of OX40 agonist ivuxolimab in advanced cancers. In terms of the full investigation: Ivuxolimab, which targeted the costimulatory receptor OX40 (CD134), was an agonistic, fully human IgG2 monoclonal antibody. Patients were allowed to have had prior anti-PD-1, anti-PD-L1 or anti-CTLA-4 therapy, and around 40% of the dose-escalation patients had previously received checkpoint inhibitors. Among the roughly 50 dose-escalation patients, roughly 20 had hepatocellular carcinoma, around 15 melanoma, 9 renal cell carcinoma and 9 head and neck cancer. In the dose-escalation cohort, about four fifths of patients were male, and the mean age was approximately 60 years with a range of roughly 23 to 79. Partial responses occurred in three dose-escalation patients, of whom one had hepatocellular carcinoma and two had cutaneous melanoma. Intravenous ivuxolimab was administered to patients every 2 weeks at six dose levels: 0.01, 0.1, 0.3, 1.5, 3 and 10 mg/kg. The purpose of peripheral TCRbeta sequencing was to test whether ivuxolimab changed TCR sequence diversity and led to clonal T-cell expansion. The paper covers the monotherapy dose-escalation part of the phase I ivuxolimab trial, which included N of about 50 patients.

For sequencing of the TCRbeta CDR3 region, genomic DNA was extracted from the sorted cells. The immunoSEQ Assay was used to sequence the TCRbeta CDR3 regions. The table comes from immuneACCESS by way of TCRdb, which keeps in-frame sequences with V and J called. Part of the clones is missing from these tables; in studies checked, under half for an unresolved V gene and the rest for unknown reasons. This sample has 90,000 or so clones in its table, and roughly 90% of those were observed once. Around 3.4% of the sample is in the top ten clones. The research as a whole found: In the 0.1-3.0 mg/kg groups, partial responders had among the lowest normalized peripheral clonal expansion, particularly in CD8+ T cells. At doses from 0.1 to 3.0 mg/kg, clonal expansion was seen in both CD4+ and CD8+ blood T cells between baseline and week 6. On average, CD8+ T cells showed more expanded clones than CD4+ T cells after ivuxolimab. Low levels of normalized T-cell clonal expansion were also shown by some nonresponding patients. The antigen specificity of the clonally expanded peripheral T cells was not determined.

Patients with a history of autoimmune disease or receiving systemic immunosuppression were excluded from the trial. In every dose cohort, peripheral blood was drawn for TCR sequencing at baseline, cycle 4 day 1, and cycle 7 day 1. Samples were obtained from an open-label, multicenter, first-in-human phase I dose-escalation trial of ivuxolimab. Adults with locally advanced or metastatic melanoma, renal cell carcinoma, hepatocellular carcinoma or head and neck squamous cell carcinoma were enrolled in the trial. Before TCR sequencing, CD4+ T cells and CD8+ T cells from peripheral blood were sorted into separate populations. Regarding this clone: Its antigen specificity is not known. Base qualities were left out, and no much larger clone turns up one base away.

The TCR originated in an adult with an advanced solid tumor such as melanoma, head and neck, liver or kidney cancer. The input for sequencing was CD4+ or CD8+ T cells sorted from blood, taken in a trial of the OX40 agonist ivuxolimab.

The CDR3 in this case is CASSQPRGVAFF. Read as DNA, the sequence is TGCGCCAGCAGTCAACCCCGGGGCGTAGCTTTCTTT. The chain employs TRBV23-1 and TRBJ1-1, with TRBD1 perhaps the D gene, on 5 matching bases. TRBV23-1 is an ORF, and what it does is uncertain. From the cysteine up to the phenylalanine, the CDR3 has a length of 12 residues. Only the CDR3 DNA stays, 36 bases, in frame from base 1. V is reduced by 2 bases and J by 10 bases, leaving a spacing of 11 bases between them.